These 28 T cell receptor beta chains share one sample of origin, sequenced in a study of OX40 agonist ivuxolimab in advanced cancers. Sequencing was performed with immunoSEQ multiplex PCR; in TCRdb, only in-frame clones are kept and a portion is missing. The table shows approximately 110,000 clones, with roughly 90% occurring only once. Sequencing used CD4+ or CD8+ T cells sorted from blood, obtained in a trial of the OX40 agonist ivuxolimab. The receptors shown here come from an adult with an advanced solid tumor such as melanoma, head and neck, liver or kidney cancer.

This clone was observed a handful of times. Written as DNA, the CDR3 is TGTGCCAGCAGTGTCCCTTTAGCGGGAAGCACAGATACGCAGTATTTT. It specifies CASSVPLAGSTDTQYF. The chain links TRBV6-1 to TRBJ2-3; 8 bases match TRBD2. Germline lookup yields CDR1 MNHNS and CDR2 SASEGT. V was pared by 4 bases and J by 0 bases, with 6 bases of the junction left unmatched. This CDR3 contains 16 residues.

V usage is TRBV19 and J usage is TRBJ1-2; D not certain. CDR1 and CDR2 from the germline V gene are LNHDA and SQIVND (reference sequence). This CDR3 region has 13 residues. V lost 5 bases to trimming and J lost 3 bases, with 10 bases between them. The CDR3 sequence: CASSLRFHYGYTF. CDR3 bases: TGTGCCAGTAGTCTCAGATTCCACTATGGCTACACCTTC.

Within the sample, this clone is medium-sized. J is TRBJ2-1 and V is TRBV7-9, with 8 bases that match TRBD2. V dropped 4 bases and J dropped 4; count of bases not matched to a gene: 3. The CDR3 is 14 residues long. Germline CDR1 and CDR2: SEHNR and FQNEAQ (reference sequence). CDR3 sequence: CASSSSGFYNEQFF. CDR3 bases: TGTGCCAGCAGCTCTAGCGGGTTTTACAATGAGCAGTTCTTC.

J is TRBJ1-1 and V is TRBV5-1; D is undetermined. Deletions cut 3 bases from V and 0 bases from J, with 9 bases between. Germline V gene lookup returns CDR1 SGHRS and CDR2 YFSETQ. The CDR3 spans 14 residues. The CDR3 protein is CASSSALMNTEAFF. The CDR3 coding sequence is TGCGCCAGCAGCTCTGCCCTCATGAACACTGAAGCTTTCTTT. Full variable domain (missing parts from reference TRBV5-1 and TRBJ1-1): KAGVTQTPRYLIKTRGQQVTLSCSPISGHRSVSWYQQTPGQGLQFLFEYFSETQRNKGNFPGRFSGRQFSNSRSEMNVSTLELGDSALYLCASSSALMNTEAFFGQGTRLTVV.

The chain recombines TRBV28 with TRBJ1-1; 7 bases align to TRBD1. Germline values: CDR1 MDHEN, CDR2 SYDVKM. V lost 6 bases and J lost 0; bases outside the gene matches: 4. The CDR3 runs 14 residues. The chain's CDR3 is CASSQTGLNTEAFF. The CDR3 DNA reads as TGTGCCAGCAGCCAGACAGGGTTGAACACTGAAGCTTTCTTT.

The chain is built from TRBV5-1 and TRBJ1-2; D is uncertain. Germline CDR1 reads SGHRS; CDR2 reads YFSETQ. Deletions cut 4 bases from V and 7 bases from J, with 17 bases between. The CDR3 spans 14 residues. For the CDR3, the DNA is TGCGCCAGCAGCATGGACCCATTCCGAAGTGGCTACACCTTC. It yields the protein CASSMDPFRSGYTF.

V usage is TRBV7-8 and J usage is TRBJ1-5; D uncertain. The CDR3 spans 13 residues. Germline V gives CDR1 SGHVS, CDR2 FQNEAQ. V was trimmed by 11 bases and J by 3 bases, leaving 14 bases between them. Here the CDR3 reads CAVADSYNQPQHF. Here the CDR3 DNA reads TGTGCCGTGGCGGACTCCTACAATCAGCCCCAGCATTTT.

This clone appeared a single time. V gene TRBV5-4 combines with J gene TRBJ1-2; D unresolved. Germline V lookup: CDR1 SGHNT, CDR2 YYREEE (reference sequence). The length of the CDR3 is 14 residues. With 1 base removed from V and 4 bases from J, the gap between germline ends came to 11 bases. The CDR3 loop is CASSLNGISYGYTF. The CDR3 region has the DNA TGTGCCAGCAGCTTGAATGGGATCAGCTATGGCTACACCTTC.

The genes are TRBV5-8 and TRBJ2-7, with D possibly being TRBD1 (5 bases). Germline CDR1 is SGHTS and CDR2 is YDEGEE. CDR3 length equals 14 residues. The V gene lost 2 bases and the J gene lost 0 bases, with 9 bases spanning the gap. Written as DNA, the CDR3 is TGTGCCAGCAGCTTCCACAGGATCTCCTACGAGCAGTACTTC. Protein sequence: CASSFHRISYEQYF.

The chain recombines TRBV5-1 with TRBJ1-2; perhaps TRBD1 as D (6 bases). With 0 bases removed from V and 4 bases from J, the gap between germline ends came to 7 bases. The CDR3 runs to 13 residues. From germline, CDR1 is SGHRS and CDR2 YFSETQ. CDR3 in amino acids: CASSLDRAYGYTF. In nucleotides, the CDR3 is TGCGCCAGCAGCTTGGACAGGGCCTATGGCTACACCTTC.

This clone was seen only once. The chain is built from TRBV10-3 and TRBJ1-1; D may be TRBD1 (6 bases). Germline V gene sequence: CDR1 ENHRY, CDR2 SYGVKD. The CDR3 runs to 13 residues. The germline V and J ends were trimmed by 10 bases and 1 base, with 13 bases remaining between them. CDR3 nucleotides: TGTGCCACCTCACAACAGGGGAACACTGAAGCTTTCTTT. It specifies CATSQQGNTEAFF.

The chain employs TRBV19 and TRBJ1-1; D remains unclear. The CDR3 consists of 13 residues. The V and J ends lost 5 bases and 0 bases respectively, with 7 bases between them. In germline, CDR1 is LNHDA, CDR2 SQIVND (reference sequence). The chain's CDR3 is CASSPQMNTEAFF. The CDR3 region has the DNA TGTGCCAGTAGTCCCCAGATGAACACTGAAGCTTTCTTT.

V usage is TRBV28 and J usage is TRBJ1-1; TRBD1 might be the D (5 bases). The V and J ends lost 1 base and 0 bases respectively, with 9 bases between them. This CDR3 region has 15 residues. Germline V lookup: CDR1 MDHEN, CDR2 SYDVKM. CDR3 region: CASSLSGSLNTEAFF. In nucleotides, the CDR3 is TGTGCCAGCAGTTTATCAGGGAGCCTGAACACTGAAGCTTTCTTT.

The DNA of the CDR3 is TGTGCCAGCAGCACCCGGACCGTATCGGACACTGAAGCTTTCTTT. Translation gives CASSTRTVSDTEAFF. The chain uses TRBV5-4 and TRBJ1-1; no clear D. The V end lost 4 bases, the J end lost 3 bases, and 16 bases lay between the germline ends. This CDR3 is built from 15 residues. Germline V gene lookup returns CDR1 SGHNT and CDR2 YYREEE (reference sequence).

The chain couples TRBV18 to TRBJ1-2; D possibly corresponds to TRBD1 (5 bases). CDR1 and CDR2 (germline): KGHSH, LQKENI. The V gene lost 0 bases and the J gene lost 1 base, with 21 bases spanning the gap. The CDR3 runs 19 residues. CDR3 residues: CASSPPGGDPHFFNYGYTF. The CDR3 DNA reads TGTGCCAGCTCACCACCAGGAGGGGACCCGCACTTCTTTAACTATGGCTACACCTTC.

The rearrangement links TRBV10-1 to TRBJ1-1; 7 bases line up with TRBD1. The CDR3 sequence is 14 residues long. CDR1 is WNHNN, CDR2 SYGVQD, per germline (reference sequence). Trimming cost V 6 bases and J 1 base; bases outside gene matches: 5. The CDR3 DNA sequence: TGCGCCAGCAGAGACAGGGCTCAGAACACTGAAGCTTTCTTT. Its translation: CASRDRAQNTEAFF.

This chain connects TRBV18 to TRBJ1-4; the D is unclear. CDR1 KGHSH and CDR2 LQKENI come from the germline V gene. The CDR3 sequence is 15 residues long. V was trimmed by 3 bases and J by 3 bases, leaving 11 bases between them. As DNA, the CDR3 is TGTGCCAGCTCACCCGCGCTACTGGCTAATGAAAAACTGTTTTTT. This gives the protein CASSPALLANEKLFF.

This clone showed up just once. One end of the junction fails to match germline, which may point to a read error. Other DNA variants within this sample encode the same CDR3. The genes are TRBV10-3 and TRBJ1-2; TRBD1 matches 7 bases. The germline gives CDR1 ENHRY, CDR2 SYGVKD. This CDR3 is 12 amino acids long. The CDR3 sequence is CAISEPGGGYTF. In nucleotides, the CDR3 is TGTGCCATCAGTGAGCCAGGGGGTGGCTACACTTTC.

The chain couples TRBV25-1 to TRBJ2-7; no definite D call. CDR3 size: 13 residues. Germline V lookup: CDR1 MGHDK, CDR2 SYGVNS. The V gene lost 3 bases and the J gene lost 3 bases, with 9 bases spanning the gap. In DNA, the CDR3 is TGTGCCAGCAGTGAGGTCATAGGCTACGAGCAGTACTTC. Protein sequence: CASSEVIGYEQYF.

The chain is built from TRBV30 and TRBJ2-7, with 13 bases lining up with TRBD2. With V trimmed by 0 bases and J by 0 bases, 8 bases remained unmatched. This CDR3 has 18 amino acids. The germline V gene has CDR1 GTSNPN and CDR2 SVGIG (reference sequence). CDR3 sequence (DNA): TGTGCCTGGAGTGTACCCCGGACTAGCGGGAGAAGCTCCTACGAGCAGTACTTC. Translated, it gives CAWSVPRTSGRSSYEQYF.

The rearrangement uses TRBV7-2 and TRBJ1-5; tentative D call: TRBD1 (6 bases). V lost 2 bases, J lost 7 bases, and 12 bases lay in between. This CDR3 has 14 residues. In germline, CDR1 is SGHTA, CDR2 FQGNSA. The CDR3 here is CASSLTGQYQPQHF. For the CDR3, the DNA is TGTGCCAGCAGCTTAACAGGACAGTACCAGCCCCAGCATTTT.

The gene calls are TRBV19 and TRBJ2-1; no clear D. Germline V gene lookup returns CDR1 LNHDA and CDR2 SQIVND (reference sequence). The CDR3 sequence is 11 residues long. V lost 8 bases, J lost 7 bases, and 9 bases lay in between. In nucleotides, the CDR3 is TGTGCCAGTTTAAGTGAGAATGAGCAGTTCTTC. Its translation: CASLSENEQFF.

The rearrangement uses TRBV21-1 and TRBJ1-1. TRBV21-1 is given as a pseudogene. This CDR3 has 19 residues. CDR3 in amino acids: CATPGRRRLTPYLNTEAFF. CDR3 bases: TGTGCCACCCCCGGGCGCAGGCGTCTGACCCCCTACCTGAACACTGAAGCTTTCTTT.

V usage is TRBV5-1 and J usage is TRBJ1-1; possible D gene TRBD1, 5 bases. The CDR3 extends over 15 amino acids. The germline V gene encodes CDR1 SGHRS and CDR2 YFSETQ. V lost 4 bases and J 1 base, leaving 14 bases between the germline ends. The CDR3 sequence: CASSPGPMQNTEAFF. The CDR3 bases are TGCGCCAGCAGCCCGGGACCGATGCAGAACACTGAAGCTTTCTTT.

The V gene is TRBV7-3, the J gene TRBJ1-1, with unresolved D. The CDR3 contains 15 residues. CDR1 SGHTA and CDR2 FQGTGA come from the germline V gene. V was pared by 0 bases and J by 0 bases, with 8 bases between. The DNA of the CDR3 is TGTGCCAGCAGCTTAACTGCCGCGATGAACACTGAAGCTTTCTTT. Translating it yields CASSLTAAMNTEAFF.

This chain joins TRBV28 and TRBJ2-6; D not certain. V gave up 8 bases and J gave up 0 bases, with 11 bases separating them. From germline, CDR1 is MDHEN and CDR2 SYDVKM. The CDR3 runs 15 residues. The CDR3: CASSRPGSGANVLTF. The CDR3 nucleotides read TGTGCCAGCTCGAGACCTGGCTCTGGGGCCAACGTCCTGACTTTC. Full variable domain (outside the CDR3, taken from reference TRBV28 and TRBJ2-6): DVKVTQSSRYLVKRTGEKVFLECVQDMDHENMFWYRQDPGLGLRLIYFSYDVKMKEKGDIPEGYSVSREKKERFSLILESASTNQTSMYLCASSRPGSGANVLTFGAGSRLTVL.

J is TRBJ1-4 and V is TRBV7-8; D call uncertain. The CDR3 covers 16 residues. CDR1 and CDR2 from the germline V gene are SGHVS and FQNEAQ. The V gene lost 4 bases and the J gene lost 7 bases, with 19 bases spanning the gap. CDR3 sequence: CASSSRFGGGGEKLFF. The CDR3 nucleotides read TGTGCCAGCAGCTCACGGTTCGGAGGAGGTGGTGAAAAACTGTTTTTT.

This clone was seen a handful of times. Here the CDR3 DNA reads TGTGCCAGCAGCCCCAGAGAAGGCCAGCCCCAGCATTTT. It specifies CASSPREGQPQHF. This sequence joins TRBV28 and TRBJ1-5, with D unresolved. The V end lost 6 bases, the J end lost 7 bases, and 13 bases lay between the germline ends. The length of the CDR3 is 13 residues. Germline V CDR1 and CDR2: MDHEN, SYDVKM.